The T cell receptor (beta chain) described here comes from a study of breast tumors, draining lymph nodes, adjacent tissues. General study findings and limits: Compared with basal-like, luminal-like tumors shared significantly more repertoire with nontumor tissue. Tumor T cell lymph node origin was a supported hypothesis, not proven. Most tumor T cells seemingly derive from lymph node, then expand in tumor.

This clonotype has ten or more counts. What it binds is unknown. The V gene end was trimmed by 6 bases and the J gene end by 4 bases; junction bases not matched to a gene: 11. Germline lookup yields CDR1 DFQATT and CDR2 SNEGSKA (reference sequence). The CDR3 is 14 residues long. TCRdb ran MiXCR on the multiplex PCR reads and lists one entry per CDR3 protein. The table lists tens of thousands of distinct CDR3 sequences, under 25% of them singletons. The sample taken for sequencing was breast tumor tissue. The V and J genes are TRBV20-1 and TRBJ2-5; 7 bases map to TRBD1. This TCR came from a female donor with breast cancer. Some clones in this sample may be carry-over from other donors' samples. DNA for the CDR3: TGCAGTGCGAGCCACCGGGACAGCTTAGAGACCCAGTACTTC. This sequence encodes CSASHRDSLETQYF.